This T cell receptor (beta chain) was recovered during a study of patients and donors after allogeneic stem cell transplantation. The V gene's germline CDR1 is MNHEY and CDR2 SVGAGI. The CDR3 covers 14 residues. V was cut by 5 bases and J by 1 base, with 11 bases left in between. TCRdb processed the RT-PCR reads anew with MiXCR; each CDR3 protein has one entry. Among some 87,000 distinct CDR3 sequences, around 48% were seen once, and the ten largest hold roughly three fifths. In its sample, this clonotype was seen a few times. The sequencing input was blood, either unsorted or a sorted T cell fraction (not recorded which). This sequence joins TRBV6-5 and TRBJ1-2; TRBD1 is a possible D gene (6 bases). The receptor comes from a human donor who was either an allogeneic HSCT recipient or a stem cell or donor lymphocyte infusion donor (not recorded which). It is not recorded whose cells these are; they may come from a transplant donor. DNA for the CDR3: TGTGCCAGCAGTCCGACAGGTCGTAACTATGGCTACACCTTC. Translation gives CASSPTGRNYGYTF.